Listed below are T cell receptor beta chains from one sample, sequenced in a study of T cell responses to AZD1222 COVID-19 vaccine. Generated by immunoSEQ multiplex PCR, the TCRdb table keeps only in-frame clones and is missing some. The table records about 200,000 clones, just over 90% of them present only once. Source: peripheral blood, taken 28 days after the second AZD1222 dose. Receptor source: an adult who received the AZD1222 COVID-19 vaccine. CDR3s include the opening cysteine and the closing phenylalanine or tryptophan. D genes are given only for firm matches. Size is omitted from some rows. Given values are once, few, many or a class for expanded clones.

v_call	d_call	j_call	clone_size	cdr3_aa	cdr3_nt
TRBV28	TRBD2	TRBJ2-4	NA	CASSSGGKNIQYF	TGTGCCAGCAGTTCGGGAGGCAAAAACATTCAGTACTTC
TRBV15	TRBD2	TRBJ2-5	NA	CATSNLAGVVETQYF	TGTGCCACCAGCAACCTAGCGGGAGTCGTCGAGACCCAGTACTTC
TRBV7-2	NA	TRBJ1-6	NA	CASSFGNSPLHF	TGTGCCAGCAGCTTTGGAAATTCACCCCTCCACTTT
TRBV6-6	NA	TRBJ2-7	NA	CASSPGLPGEQYF	TGTGCCAGCAGTCCTGGACTCCCTGGGGAGCAGTACTTC
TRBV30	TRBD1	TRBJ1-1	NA	CAWSFQGARTEAFF	TGTGCCTGGAGCTTTCAGGGGGCGAGGACTGAAGCTTTCTTT
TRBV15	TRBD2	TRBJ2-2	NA	CATSRDLIAGGTGELFF	TGTGCCACCAGCAGAGATCTTATAGCGGGAGGTACCGGGGAGCTGTTTTTT
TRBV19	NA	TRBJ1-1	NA	CASSTQLFLNTEAFF	TGTGCCAGTAGTACTCAACTGTTTCTGAACACTGAAGCTTTCTTT
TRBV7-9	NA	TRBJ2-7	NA	CASSTHNSYEQYF	TGTGCCAGCAGCACCCACAATAGCTACGAGCAGTACTTC
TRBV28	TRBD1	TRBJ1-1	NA	CASSRPTGPYTEAFF	TGTGCCAGCAGTCGACCGACAGGGCCCTACACTGAAGCTTTCTTT
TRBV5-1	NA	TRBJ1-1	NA	CASSRGQLNTEAFF	TGCGCCAGCAGCAGGGGACAACTGAACACTGAAGCTTTCTTT
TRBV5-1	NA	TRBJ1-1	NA	CASSLAGVAFF	TGCGCCAGCAGCTTAGCAGGGGTAGCTTTCTTT
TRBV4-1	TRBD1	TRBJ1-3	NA	CASSHQGGTGNTIYF	TGCGCCAGCAGCCACCAGGGGGGCACTGGAAACACCATATATTTT
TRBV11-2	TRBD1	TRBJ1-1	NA	CASSPDRGFTEAFF	TGTGCCAGCAGCCCGGACAGGGGGTTTACTGAAGCTTTCTTT
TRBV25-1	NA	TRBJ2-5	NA	CASSERKGGGRSETQYF	TGTGCCAGCAGTGAACGAAAGGGAGGAGGACGCTCGGAGACCCAGTACTTC
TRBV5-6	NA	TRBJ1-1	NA	CASSLDRENTEAFF	TGTGCCAGCAGCTTGGACAGGGAAAACACTGAAGCTTTCTTT
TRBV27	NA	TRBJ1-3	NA	CASSLRNTIYF	TGTGCCAGCAGTTTAAGAAACACCATATATTTT
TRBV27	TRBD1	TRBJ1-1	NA	CASSSRTGGNTEAFF	TGTGCCAGCAGTTCCAGGACAGGGGGGAACACTGAAGCTTTCTTT
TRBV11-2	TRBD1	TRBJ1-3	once	CASSLRDRTSGNTIYF	TGTGCCAGCAGCTTAAGGGACAGAACCTCTGGAAACACCATATATTTT
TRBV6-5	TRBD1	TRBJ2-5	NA	CASSYPGTGTQYF	TGTGCCAGCAGTTACCCCGGGACAGGGACCCAGTACTTC
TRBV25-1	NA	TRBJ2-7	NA	CASSEHGGGAEQYF	TGTGCCAGCAGTGAACACGGTGGAGGGGCCGAGCAGTACTTC
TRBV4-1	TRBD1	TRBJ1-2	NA	CASSQRTGTGLDGYTF	TGCGCCAGCAGCCAACGGACAGGGACAGGATTAGATGGCTACACCTTC
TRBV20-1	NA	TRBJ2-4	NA	CSASEGASLAKNIQYF	TGCAGTGCTAGTGAAGGCGCAAGTCTAGCCAAAAACATTCAGTACTTC
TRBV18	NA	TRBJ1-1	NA	CASSPGGSTEAFF	TGTGCCAGCTCCCCGGGGGGAAGCACTGAAGCTTTCTTT
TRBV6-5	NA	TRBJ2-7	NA	CASSYSTREGEQYF	TGTGCCAGCAGTTATTCTACTAGAGAGGGCGAGCAGTACTTC
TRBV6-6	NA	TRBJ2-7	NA	CASRSDSYEQYF	TGTGCCAGCAGATCGGACAGCTACGAGCAGTACTTC
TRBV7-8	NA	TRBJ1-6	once	CASSFSVVSSYNSPLHF	TGTGCCAGCAGCTTTTCTGTCGTGAGCTCCTATAATTCACCCCTCCACTTT
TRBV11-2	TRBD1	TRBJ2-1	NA	CASSAGTAMSYYNEQFF	TGTGCCAGCAGCGCTGGGACAGCGATGTCCTACTACAATGAGCAGTTCTTC
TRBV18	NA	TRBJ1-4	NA	CASSPPSAEKLFF	TGTGCCAGCTCACCACCGTCTGCTGAAAAACTGTTTTTT
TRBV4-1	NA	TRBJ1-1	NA	CASSHPPRGATEAFF	TGCGCCAGCAGCCACCCCCCCCGGGGAGCCACTGAAGCTTTCTTT
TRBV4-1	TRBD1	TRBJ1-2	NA	CASSQAKGAGYGYTF	TGCGCCAGCAGCCAAGCAAAGGGGGCCGGCTATGGCTACACCTTC
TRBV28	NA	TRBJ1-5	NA	CASSLYVGHNQPQHF	TGTGCCAGCAGTTTATACGTGGGGCACAATCAGCCCCAGCATTTT
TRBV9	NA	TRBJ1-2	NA	CASSVVTRGDGYTF	TGTGCCAGCAGCGTAGTCACCAGGGGCGATGGCTACACCTTC
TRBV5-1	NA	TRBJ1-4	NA	CASSLSRQPNEKLFF	TGCGCCAGCAGCTTATCAAGGCAGCCTAATGAAAAACTGTTTTTT
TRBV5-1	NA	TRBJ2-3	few	CASSPASVTDTQYF	TGCGCCAGCAGCCCGGCTAGCGTCACAGATACGCAGTATTTT
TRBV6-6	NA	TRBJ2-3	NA	CASSPSGGGTSTDTQYF	TGTGCCAGCAGTCCATCGGGGGGCGGGACTAGCACAGATACGCAGTATTTT
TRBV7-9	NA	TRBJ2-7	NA	CASSSSARPEQYF	TGTGCCAGCAGCTCAAGCGCCCGCCCGGAGCAGTACTTC
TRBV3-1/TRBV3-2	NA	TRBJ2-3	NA	CASSRRGSWPADTQYF	TGTGCCAGCAGTAGAAGGGGCAGCTGGCCTGCAGATACGCAGTATTTT
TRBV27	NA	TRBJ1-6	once	CASSLSDRGSPLHF	TGTGCCAGCAGTTTATCAGACAGAGGGTCACCCCTCCACTTT
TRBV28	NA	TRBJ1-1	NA	CASSLRKANTEAFF	TGTGCCAGCAGTTTGAGGAAGGCGAACACTGAAGCTTTCTTT
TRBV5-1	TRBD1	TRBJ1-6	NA	CASSYGTGPYNSPLHF	TGCGCCAGCAGCTATGGGACAGGCCCCTATAATTCACCCCTCCACTTT
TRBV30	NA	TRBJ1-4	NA	CAWSATVPF	TGTGCCTGGAGTGCGACAGTCCCTTTT
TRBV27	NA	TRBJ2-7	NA	CASSFGTQKTYEQYF	TGTGCCAGCAGTTTCGGAACTCAAAAAACCTACGAGCAGTACTTC
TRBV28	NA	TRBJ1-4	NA	CASSLRNSEELFF	TGTGCCAGCAGTTTAAGGAACAGTGAAGAACTGTTTTTT
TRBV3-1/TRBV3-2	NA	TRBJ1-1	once	CASSQEGGGNTEAFF	TGTGCCAGCAGCCAAGAGGGAGGTGGGAACACTGAAGCTTTCTTT
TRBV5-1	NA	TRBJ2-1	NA	CASSSGGSGPLEQFF	TGCGCCAGCAGTTCTGGAGGGTCCGGGCCCCTTGAGCAGTTCTTC